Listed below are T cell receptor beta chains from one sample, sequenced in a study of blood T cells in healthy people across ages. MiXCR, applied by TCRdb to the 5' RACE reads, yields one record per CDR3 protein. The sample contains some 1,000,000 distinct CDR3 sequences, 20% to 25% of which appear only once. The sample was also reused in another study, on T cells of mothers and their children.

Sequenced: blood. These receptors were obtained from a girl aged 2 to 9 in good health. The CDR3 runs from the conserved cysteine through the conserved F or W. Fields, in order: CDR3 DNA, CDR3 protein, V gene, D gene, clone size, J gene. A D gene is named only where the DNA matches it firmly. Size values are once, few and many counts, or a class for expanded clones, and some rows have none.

CDR3 DNA: TGCAGCGTGCGGACTAGCGGGGGGACCTACGAGCAGTACTTC
CDR3 protein: CSVRTSGGTYEQYF
V gene: TRBV29-1
D gene: TRBD2
clone size: few
J gene: TRBJ2-7

CDR3 DNA: TGTGCCAGCAGTTACTCATATCCGGGACAGGGGTTTTCACCCCTCCACTTT
CDR3 protein: CASSYSYPGQGFSPLHF
V gene: TRBV6-5
D gene: TRBD1
clone size: NA
J gene: TRBJ1-6

CDR3 DNA: TGTGCCAGCAGCCAACTGGACAGGGACATTCAGTACTTC
CDR3 protein: CASSQLDRDIQYF
V gene: TRBV13
D gene: TRBD1
clone size: few
J gene: TRBJ2-4

CDR3 DNA: TGTGCCAGCAGCCAAGGTATAGGCAGGGTAAGCAACGAGCAGTACTTC
CDR3 protein: CASSQGIGRVSNEQYF
V gene: TRBV3-1
D gene: NA
clone size: NA
J gene: TRBJ2-7

CDR3 DNA: TGCGCCAGCAGCATCGACAGGGGTGAGCAGTTCTTC
CDR3 protein: CASSIDRGEQFF
V gene: TRBV5-1
D gene: TRBD1
clone size: few
J gene: TRBJ2-1

CDR3 DNA: TGCGCCAGCAGCCCCGGGACAGCCGGGGAGCTGTTTTTT
CDR3 protein: CASSPGTAGELFF
V gene: TRBV10-1
D gene: TRBD1
clone size: NA
J gene: TRBJ2-2

CDR3 DNA: TGTGCCAGCAGTTTGATAACAGATACCGCTTTCTTT
CDR3 protein: CASSLITDTAFF
V gene: TRBV28
D gene: NA
clone size: NA
J gene: TRBJ1-1

CDR3 DNA: TGTGCCAGCAGCTACGGCCAATTCTATACGCAGTATTTT
CDR3 protein: CASSYGQFYTQYF
V gene: TRBV7-8
D gene: NA
clone size: NA
J gene: TRBJ2-3

CDR3 DNA: TGTGCCAGCAGCTCTCCCTTCGGACAGGGCCAAGGGTACGAGCAGTACTTC
CDR3 protein: CASSSPFGQGQGYEQYF
V gene: TRBV7-9
D gene: TRBD1
clone size: NA
J gene: TRBJ2-7

CDR3 DNA: TGTGCCAGCAGCCGCCCGGACAGGGAGCCAGATACGCAGTATTTT
CDR3 protein: CASSRPDREPDTQYF
V gene: TRBV7-9
D gene: TRBD1
clone size: NA
J gene: TRBJ2-3

CDR3 DNA: TGTGCCACCAGTGATCACGGGGGAGAGACCCAGTACTTC
CDR3 protein: CATSDHGGETQYF
V gene: TRBV24-1
D gene: NA
clone size: NA
J gene: TRBJ2-5

CDR3 DNA: TGCAGTGCTACTAGCGGGGGCGCGAACACCGGGGAGCTGTTTTTT
CDR3 protein: CSATSGGANTGELFF
V gene: TRBV20-1
D gene: TRBD2
clone size: NA
J gene: TRBJ2-2

CDR3 DNA: TGCAGCGTCACGACCGAAATTGTCGCCGAGCAGTACTTC
CDR3 protein: CSVTTEIVAEQYF
V gene: TRBV29-1
D gene: NA
clone size: NA
J gene: TRBJ2-7

CDR3 DNA: TGTGCCAGCAGCCCTGGGACTAGCGGGGCACACAATGAGCAGTTCTTC
CDR3 protein: CASSPGTSGAHNEQFF
V gene: TRBV7-2
D gene: TRBD2
clone size: few
J gene: TRBJ2-1

CDR3 DNA: TGTGCCAGCAGCGTAGACGGGTCCGGGGAGCTGTTTTTT
CDR3 protein: CASSVDGSGELFF
V gene: TRBV9
D gene: NA
clone size: many
J gene: TRBJ2-2

CDR3 DNA: TGCAGCGTTGAAGGCGCTAGCGGGAGCGACAATGAGCAGTTCTTC
CDR3 protein: CSVEGASGSDNEQFF
V gene: TRBV29-1
D gene: TRBD2
clone size: NA
J gene: TRBJ2-1

CDR3 DNA: TGTGCCACCAGCAGAGGGGAGACTAGCAGGGTCACAGATACGCAGTATTTT
CDR3 protein: CATSRGETSRVTDTQYF
V gene: TRBV15
D gene: TRBD2
clone size: many
J gene: TRBJ2-3

CDR3 DNA: TGCAGTGCCCCCCGTAGGGGGGATACGCAGTATTTT
CDR3 protein: CSAPRRGDTQYF
V gene: TRBV20-1
D gene: NA
clone size: few
J gene: TRBJ2-3

CDR3 DNA: TGTGCCAGCAGTCCGGGGATGGGGTCCGAGCAGTACTTC
CDR3 protein: CASSPGMGSEQYF
V gene: TRBV27
D gene: NA
clone size: NA
J gene: TRBJ2-7

CDR3 DNA: TGCGCCAGCAGCCAACAGGCGGGGGGGCTCAAGGATGAGCAGTTCTTC
CDR3 protein: CASSQQAGGLKDEQFF
V gene: TRBV4-3
D gene: TRBD2
clone size: few
J gene: TRBJ2-1

CDR3 DNA: TGCAGCGTGAAGACTAGCAGTGACGAGCAGTACTTC
CDR3 protein: CSVKTSSDEQYF
V gene: TRBV29-1
D gene: TRBD2
clone size: few
J gene: TRBJ2-7

CDR3 DNA: TGTGCCAGCAGCCAACGTCGGGGAGCGGGGTCCCAAGAGACCCAGTACTTC
CDR3 protein: CASSQRRGAGSQETQYF
V gene: TRBV3-1
D gene: TRBD2
clone size: NA
J gene: TRBJ2-5

CDR3 DNA: TGCGCCAGCAGCCAAGGACAGGGGGGAAAGACCCAGTACTTC
CDR3 protein: CASSQGQGGKTQYF
V gene: TRBV4-1
D gene: TRBD1
clone size: NA
J gene: TRBJ2-5

CDR3 DNA: TGTGCCAGCAGTCCTAGCGGACACTCCTACAATGAGCAGTTCTTC
CDR3 protein: CASSPSGHSYNEQFF
V gene: TRBV12-3/TRBV12-4
D gene: TRBD2
clone size: few
J gene: TRBJ2-1

CDR3 DNA: TGTGCTGCCCAACAGGGTAGGGCCTACAATGAGCAGTTCTTC
CDR3 protein: CAAQQGRAYNEQFF
V gene: TRBV28
D gene: NA
clone size: NA
J gene: TRBJ2-1

CDR3 DNA: TGTGCCAGCAAGGCTAGCGGATACAATGAGCAGTTCTTC
CDR3 protein: CASKASGYNEQFF
V gene: TRBV7-2
D gene: TRBD2
clone size: few
J gene: TRBJ2-1

CDR3 DNA: TGCGCCAGTCCTTCTGCCGGGGGGGCCCAAGAGACCCAGTACTTC
CDR3 protein: CASPSAGGAQETQYF
V gene: TRBV4-1
D gene: TRBD2
clone size: few
J gene: TRBJ2-5

CDR3 DNA: TGTGCCACCAGTGATTTGTCGGGACAGACTTACAATGAGCAGTTCTTC
CDR3 protein: CATSDLSGQTYNEQFF
V gene: TRBV24-1
D gene: TRBD1
clone size: few
J gene: TRBJ2-1

CDR3 DNA: TGTGCCAGCAGTGACTCGAGTCGAGCGGGGGGTTACAATGAGCAGTTCTTC
CDR3 protein: CASSDSSRAGGYNEQFF
V gene: TRBV6-4
D gene: TRBD2
clone size: few
J gene: TRBJ2-1

CDR3 DNA: TGTGCCAGCAGTTACCGTACGGGAGTAGGCGGCTACGAGCAGTACTTC
CDR3 protein: CASSYRTGVGGYEQYF
V gene: TRBV6-2/TRBV6-3
D gene: NA
clone size: few
J gene: TRBJ2-7

CDR3 DNA: TGTGCCAGCAGTCCTCTTAGCGGGACCTCAGAAGACCAGTACTTC
CDR3 protein: CASSPLSGTSEDQYF
V gene: TRBV28
D gene: TRBD2
clone size: NA
J gene: TRBJ2-5

CDR3 DNA: TGTGCCAGCAATAAGGGTCAGGGAGGTAATGAGCAGTTCTTC
CDR3 protein: CASNKGQGGNEQFF
V gene: TRBV2
D gene: NA
clone size: NA
J gene: TRBJ2-1

CDR3 DNA: TGTGCCAGCAGTCCAGAATCCACAGGGGGTGAGGAGCTGTTTTTT
CDR3 protein: CASSPESTGGEELFF
V gene: TRBV27
D gene: TRBD1
clone size: NA
J gene: TRBJ2-2

CDR3 DNA: TGTGCCAGCAGCATCGACCTTAATGAAAAACTGTTTTTT
CDR3 protein: CASSIDLNEKLFF
V gene: TRBV5-5
D gene: NA
clone size: few
J gene: TRBJ1-4

CDR3 DNA: TGTGCCAGCAGCCTCCTAAGTACTAGCGGGAAGGGCGGGGAGCTGTTTTTT
CDR3 protein: CASSLLSTSGKGGELFF
V gene: TRBV7-2
D gene: TRBD2
clone size: NA
J gene: TRBJ2-2

CDR3 DNA: TGTGCTAGTGGTCCCGTTAATGGGGGGGAGGCCCTAAATGAGCAGTTCTTC
CDR3 protein: CASGPVNGGEALNEQFF
V gene: TRBV12-5
D gene: TRBD2
clone size: NA
J gene: TRBJ2-1

CDR3 DNA: TGCAGTGCAACGCCGGGCATCTCCAGCTCCTACGAGCAGTACTTC
CDR3 protein: CSATPGISSSYEQYF
V gene: TRBV20-1
D gene: NA
clone size: NA
J gene: TRBJ2-7

CDR3 DNA: TGTGCCACCAGTGAGCTCAAGGGGAGCACCGGGGAGCTGTTTTTT
CDR3 protein: CATSELKGSTGELFF
V gene: TRBV24-1
D gene: NA
clone size: NA
J gene: TRBJ2-2

CDR3 DNA: TGTGCCAGCAGCGTGGGACTAGGGGGCCACGGGCAGTACTTC
CDR3 protein: CASSVGLGGHGQYF
V gene: TRBV9
D gene: NA
clone size: NA
J gene: TRBJ2-7

CDR3 DNA: TGTGCCAGCAGTACGACTAGCGGGAGTCTGGAGACCCAGTACTTC
CDR3 protein: CASSTTSGSLETQYF
V gene: TRBV5-6
D gene: TRBD2
clone size: NA
J gene: TRBJ2-5

CDR3 DNA: TGTGCCAGCAGTTTACGTGGCTACCTAGCGACCCAGTACTTC
CDR3 protein: CASSLRGYLATQYF
V gene: TRBV28
D gene: NA
clone size: NA
J gene: TRBJ2-5

CDR3 DNA: TGTGCCAGCAGCCAGAAGGGACTAGCGGGGGCCAACACCGGGGAGCTGTTTTTT
CDR3 protein: CASSQKGLAGANTGELFF
V gene: TRBV3-1
D gene: TRBD2
clone size: NA
J gene: TRBJ2-2

CDR3 DNA: TGTGCCAGCAGTTTTGCCCTAGCGGACTCCTACGAGCAGTACTTC
CDR3 protein: CASSFALADSYEQYF
V gene: TRBV28
D gene: TRBD2
clone size: few
J gene: TRBJ2-7

CDR3 DNA: TGTGCCAGCAGCCCCGGGAGGTTTTATTACGAGCAGTACTTC
CDR3 protein: CASSPGRFYYEQYF
V gene: TRBV6-6
D gene: TRBD2
clone size: NA
J gene: TRBJ2-7

CDR3 DNA: TGTGCCAGCAGCTTAAACGGAGGGGGATACAATGAGCAGTTCTTC
CDR3 protein: CASSLNGGGYNEQFF
V gene: TRBV7-6
D gene: NA
clone size: few
J gene: TRBJ2-1

CDR3 DNA: TGCAGTGCTAGCTGGGCCGTATGGCCGGAGACCCAGTACTTC
CDR3 protein: CSASWAVWPETQYF
V gene: TRBV20-1
D gene: NA
clone size: NA
J gene: TRBJ2-5

CDR3 DNA: TGTGCCAGCAGCCATGATGAAAAACTGTTTTTT
CDR3 protein: CASSHDEKLFF
V gene: TRBV7-8
D gene: NA
clone size: few
J gene: TRBJ1-4

CDR3 DNA: TGCGCCAGCAGTGACGGTTCGGAGCTCGTCGGCAATGAGCAGTTCTTC
CDR3 protein: CASSDGSELVGNEQFF
V gene: TRBV4-3
D gene: NA
clone size: NA
J gene: TRBJ2-1

CDR3 DNA: TGTGCCAGCTCAACCCAGGGTTTAGGGGATACGCAGTATTTT
CDR3 protein: CASSTQGLGDTQYF
V gene: TRBV18
D gene: NA
clone size: few
J gene: TRBJ2-3

CDR3 DNA: TGTGCCAGCAGTTACTCGCCTAGCTTAAACATTCAGTACTTC
CDR3 protein: CASSYSPSLNIQYF
V gene: TRBV6-5
D gene: NA
clone size: few
J gene: TRBJ2-4

CDR3 DNA: TGCAGCGTTGTTGACCGTAGCGAAGCCAAAAACATTCAGTACTTC
CDR3 protein: CSVVDRSEAKNIQYF
V gene: TRBV29-1
D gene: NA
clone size: NA
J gene: TRBJ2-4

CDR3 DNA: TGTGCCAGCAGCTATCTATCTAACGTGGATGAGCAGTTCTTC
CDR3 protein: CASSYLSNVDEQFF
V gene: TRBV11-2
D gene: NA
clone size: NA
J gene: TRBJ2-1

CDR3 DNA: TGTGCCAGCAGCTTAGGGGTCGGGGGGGCTGTGGATACGCAGTATTTT
CDR3 protein: CASSLGVGGAVDTQYF
V gene: TRBV7-8
D gene: TRBD2
clone size: NA
J gene: TRBJ2-3

CDR3 DNA: TGTGCCATTCGGCGGGAGGGAAAGGAGACCCAGTACTTC
CDR3 protein: CAIRREGKETQYF
V gene: TRBV10-3
D gene: TRBD2
clone size: NA
J gene: TRBJ2-5

CDR3 DNA: TGTGCCGGCAGCGTAGCGGGAAGCTCCTACAATGAGCAGTTCTTC
CDR3 protein: CAGSVAGSSYNEQFF
V gene: TRBV9
D gene: TRBD2
clone size: few
J gene: TRBJ2-1

CDR3 DNA: TGTGCCAGCAGTTTGGTCGCAGGGGGAACAAATGAGCAGTTCTTC
CDR3 protein: CASSLVAGGTNEQFF
V gene: TRBV28
D gene: TRBD1
clone size: NA
J gene: TRBJ2-1

CDR3 DNA: TGTGCCAGCAGTCCCAGCGGGGCGGCCAAAAACATTCAGTACTTC
CDR3 protein: CASSPSGAAKNIQYF
V gene: TRBV6-5
D gene: TRBD2
clone size: NA
J gene: TRBJ2-4

CDR3 DNA: TGCGCCAGCAGCTTTCCAAGTCCCCACAATGAGCAGTTCTTC
CDR3 protein: CASSFPSPHNEQFF
V gene: TRBV5-1
D gene: NA
clone size: NA
J gene: TRBJ2-1